The clone carrying this TCR beta chain was counted at least ten times. This CDR3 is 13 amino acids long. Per the germline V gene, CDR1 is SGHDT and CDR2 is YYEEEE. V was clipped by 2 bases and J by 8 bases, with 11 bases between them. This sample was included in a study of early T cells in non-severe SARS-CoV-2 infection. The wider study: The input, bulk RNA from unsorted whole blood, was sequenced, and chains were unpaired.

Separate cDNA molecules each had unique molecular identifiers attached to them. One entry per CDR3 protein results from TCRdb running MiXCR on the 5' RACE reads. The sample records tens of thousands of distinct CDR3 sequences, about 7% being singletons. This chain connects TRBV5-6 to TRBJ1-5; TRBD1 might be the D (6 bases). The sequence was collected from an adult who was a healthcare worker with PCR-confirmed SARS-CoV-2 infection or an uninfected control (not recorded which). The sequenced material came from whole blood. CDR3 region: CASSFTGLEPQHF. The DNA of the CDR3 is TGTGCCAGCAGCTTTACAGGGCTGGAGCCCCAGCATTTT.